The following is a TCR beta chain sequence with its context. Unique molecular identifiers were used in preparing the TCRbeta library. MiXCR, applied by TCRdb to the PCR reads, yields one record per CDR3 protein. There are about 830,000 distinct CDR3 sequences in the sample; around 15% occur only once, and approximately 4.5% lies in the top ten. The V gene's germline CDR1 is MGHRA and CDR2 YSYEKL. J lost 4 bases, V lost 3 bases, and 5 bases had no gene match. CDR3 length equals 14 residues. The source of the sample is a study of T-cell reconstitution after alpha-beta-depleted transplantation in children.

This chain links TRBV4-1 with TRBJ2-5; TRBD1 matches 7 bases. The input for sequencing was PBMCs, mostly from graft donor cells, taken 360 days after TCRalphabeta/CD19-depleted stem cell transplant. The receptor was derived from a male patient aged 5 to 17 who had a stem cell transplant for acute lymphoblastic leukemia, so the T cells may come from the graft donor. The CDR3 sequence: CASSQADRRETQYF. The CDR3 DNA reads TGCGCCAGCAGCCAGGCGGACAGGCGAGAGACCCAGTACTTC.